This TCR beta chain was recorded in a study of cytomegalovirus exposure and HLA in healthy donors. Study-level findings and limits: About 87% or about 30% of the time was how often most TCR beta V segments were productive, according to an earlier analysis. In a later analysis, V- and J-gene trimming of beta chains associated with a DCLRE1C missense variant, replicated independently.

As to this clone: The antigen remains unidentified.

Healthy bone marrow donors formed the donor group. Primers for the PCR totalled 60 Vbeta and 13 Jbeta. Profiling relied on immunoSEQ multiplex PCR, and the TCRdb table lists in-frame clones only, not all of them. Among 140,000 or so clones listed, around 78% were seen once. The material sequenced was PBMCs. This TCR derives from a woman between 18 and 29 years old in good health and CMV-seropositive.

CDR3 region: CASSNRQGQGYTF. The DNA of the CDR3 is TGTGCCAGTAGTAACCGACAGGGTCAGGGCTACACCTTC. The chain has TRBV19 and TRBJ1-2; TRBD1 matches 7 bases. The CDR3 is made up of 13 amino acids. Germline assignment: CDR1 LNHDA and CDR2 SQIVND (reference sequence). V lost 4 bases to trimming and J lost 8 bases; unmatched junction nucleotides: 7.